A selection of T cell receptor beta chains follows, all from one sample in a study of glioma-infiltrating T cells. TCRdb called the multiplex PCR reads again in MiXCR, with one record for every CDR3 protein. The repertoire holds tens of thousands of distinct CDR3 sequences, about 25% seen once, with more than 6.5% in the top ten. Source material: glioma tissue, nonneoplastic brain tissue, or PBMCs (not recorded which). These receptors were obtained from a human donor with low-grade glioma or glioblastoma, undergoing nonglioma brain surgery, or in good health (not recorded which). CDR3s include the opening cysteine and the closing phenylalanine or tryptophan. D genes are given only for firm matches. Clone size is stated in some rows and not others, as once, few, many or a class when expanded.

d_call: .
v_call: TRBV12-3/TRBV12-4
clone_size: few
j_call: TRBJ2-5
cdr3_nt: TGTGCCAGCAGTTCCCAAGGACTAATACAAGAGACCCAGTACTTC
cdr3_aa: CASSSQGLIQETQYF

d_call: .
v_call: TRBV6-1
clone_size: many
j_call: TRBJ1-2
cdr3_nt: TGTGCCAGCAGTGAGCAGATCTATGGCTACACCTTC
cdr3_aa: CASSEQIYGYTF

d_call: .
v_call: TRBV20-1
clone_size: .
j_call: TRBJ2-7
cdr3_nt: TGCAGTGCTGCGAACGGGCGTTCGGGCGAGCAGTACTTC
cdr3_aa: CSAANGRSGEQYF

d_call: TRBD2
v_call: TRBV27
clone_size: many
j_call: TRBJ2-2
cdr3_nt: TGTGCCAGCAGTTTAAACCCCAGCGGGAGTACCGGGGAGCTGTTTTTT
cdr3_aa: CASSLNPSGSTGELFF

d_call: .
v_call: TRBV15
clone_size: many
j_call: TRBJ2-5
cdr3_nt: TGTGCCACCAGCAGAGATTTCATTGGAGAGACCCAGTACTTC
cdr3_aa: CATSRDFIGETQYF

d_call: .
v_call: TRBV6-1
clone_size: many
j_call: TRBJ1-1
cdr3_nt: TGTGCCAGTCAGAGCCACAGGGATGGTAGCACTGAAGCTTTCTTT
cdr3_aa: CASQSHRDGSTEAFF

d_call: .
v_call: TRBV5-1
clone_size: few
j_call: TRBJ1-2
cdr3_nt: TGCGCCAGCAGCTTGGTTGAGGGAAACTATGGCTACACCTTC
cdr3_aa: CASSLVEGNYGYTF

d_call: TRBD2
v_call: TRBV20-1
clone_size: many
j_call: TRBJ2-1
cdr3_nt: TGCAGTGCTTCCGGACAAGCGGGGAGGAAGTTCTTC
cdr3_aa: CSASGQAGRKFF

d_call: TRBD2
v_call: TRBV20-1
clone_size: many
j_call: TRBJ2-7
cdr3_nt: TGCAGTGCTGACGGGAGGAAAGACTACGAGCAGTACTTC
cdr3_aa: CSADGRKDYEQYF

d_call: .
v_call: TRBV6-1
clone_size: many
j_call: TRBJ2-3
cdr3_nt: TGTGCCAGCACTTTCCGGGGGGCGACAGATACGCAGTATTTT
cdr3_aa: CASTFRGATDTQYF

d_call: .
v_call: TRBV7-2
clone_size: many
j_call: TRBJ1-2
cdr3_nt: TGTGCCAGCAGCTTATATCACGGCGGCTACACCTTC
cdr3_aa: CASSLYHGGYTF

d_call: .
v_call: TRBV11-1
clone_size: many
j_call: TRBJ2-2
cdr3_nt: TGTGCCAGCAGCTCGAACACCGGGGAGCTGTTTTTT
cdr3_aa: CASSSNTGELFF

d_call: TRBD2
v_call: TRBV2
clone_size: .
j_call: TRBJ2-1
cdr3_nt: TGTGCCAGCAGTGAAAGGGGAACGGGAGGAGGTACAATTGAGAAGTTCTTC
cdr3_aa: CASSERGTGGGTIEKFF

d_call: .
v_call: TRBV2
clone_size: few
j_call: TRBJ2-3
cdr3_nt: TGTGCCAGCAAGGACGGGAGAAGCACAGATACGCAGTATTTT
cdr3_aa: CASKDGRSTDTQYF

d_call: .
v_call: TRBV20-1
clone_size: .
j_call: TRBJ1-4
cdr3_nt: TGCAGCGCTAGACTTATGGCGGTGAGGAATGAAAAACTGTTTTTT
cdr3_aa: CSARLMAVRNEKLFF

d_call: .
v_call: TRBV20-1
clone_size: many
j_call: TRBJ2-1
cdr3_nt: TGCAGTGCTAGGTGGGGACTCCGGACGGTCAATGAGCAGTTCTTC
cdr3_aa: CSARWGLRTVNEQFF

d_call: .
v_call: TRBV2
clone_size: .
j_call: TRBJ2-3
cdr3_nt: TGTGCCAGTAGAGGGAGGAGGGGGCCAGATACGCAGTATTTT
cdr3_aa: CASRGRRGPDTQYF

d_call: TRBD1
v_call: TRBV6-5
clone_size: .
j_call: TRBJ1-1
cdr3_nt: TGTGCCAGCAGTTACAGCCGGCAGGGGGGCCAGAACACTGAAGCTTTCTTT
cdr3_aa: CASSYSRQGGQNTEAFF

d_call: .
v_call: TRBV20-1
clone_size: many
j_call: TRBJ2-1
cdr3_nt: TGCAGTGCTAGTAACCAGGGGGGACAATACGAGCAGTTCTTC
cdr3_aa: CSASNQGGQYEQFF

d_call: .
v_call: TRBV4-1
clone_size: many
j_call: TRBJ2-3
cdr3_nt: TGCGCCAGCAGCCAAGCACCTATTGCTAGCACAGATACGCAGTATTTT
cdr3_aa: CASSQAPIASTDTQYF

d_call: .
v_call: TRBV7-2
clone_size: once
j_call: TRBJ1-4
cdr3_nt: TGTGCCAGCAGCCCCGGGAGGCAATTGGAAAAACTGTTTTTT
cdr3_aa: CASSPGRQLEKLFF

d_call: .
v_call: TRBV5-4
clone_size: few
j_call: TRBJ2-3
cdr3_nt: TGTGCCAGCAGCTTGGATTTCGCAGATACGCAGTATTTT
cdr3_aa: CASSLDFADTQYF

d_call: .
v_call: TRBV20-1
clone_size: .
j_call: TRBJ2-7
cdr3_nt: TGCAGTGCCACCCACTACCTGCCGAGCTCCCCAGCCGAGCAGTACTTC
cdr3_aa: CSATHYLPSSPAEQYF

d_call: TRBD2
v_call: TRBV10-2
clone_size: .
j_call: TRBJ2-3
cdr3_nt: TGCGCCAGCAGTGACCCGACGACTAGCGGCCCAGATACGCAGTATTTT
cdr3_aa: CASSDPTTSGPDTQYF

d_call: .
v_call: TRBV6-1
clone_size: many
j_call: TRBJ2-7
cdr3_nt: TGTGCCAGCAGGAACCTACCAGGGAAAACCTACGAGCAGTACTTC
cdr3_aa: CASRNLPGKTYEQYF

d_call: TRBD1
v_call: TRBV12-3/TRBV12-4
clone_size: .
j_call: TRBJ2-1
cdr3_nt: TGTGCCAGCAGGACAGGGGAGTCCTACAATGAGCAGTTCTTC
cdr3_aa: CASRTGESYNEQFF

d_call: .
v_call: TRBV2
clone_size: many
j_call: TRBJ1-2
cdr3_nt: TGTGCCAGCAGTGATTCAGGGCGCGGTGGCTACACCTTC
cdr3_aa: CASSDSGRGGYTF

d_call: TRBD2
v_call: TRBV6-1
clone_size: .
j_call: TRBJ2-1
cdr3_nt: TGTGCCACCGGATTGGGGGGGAGTGGTGAGCAGTTATTC
cdr3_aa: CATGLGGSGEQLF

d_call: TRBD2
v_call: TRBV7-9
clone_size: .
j_call: TRBJ2-4
cdr3_nt: TGTGCCAGCAGCTTTTCTAGCGGGACCAAAAACATTCAGTACTTC
cdr3_aa: CASSFSSGTKNIQYF

d_call: .
v_call: TRBV2
clone_size: many
j_call: TRBJ2-5
cdr3_nt: TGTGCCAACCGTGGAGGGTCCCTTGGGAAGACCCAGTACTTC
cdr3_aa: CANRGGSLGKTQYF

d_call: .
v_call: TRBV3-1
clone_size: many
j_call: TRBJ1-2
cdr3_nt: TGTGCCAGCAGTCGAACAGGGAGCGGCTACACCTTC
cdr3_aa: CASSRTGSGYTF

d_call: .
v_call: TRBV5-1
clone_size: many
j_call: TRBJ2-3
cdr3_nt: TGCGCCAGCAGCTACAGAATTTCCGACACAGATACGCAGTATTTT
cdr3_aa: CASSYRISDTDTQYF

d_call: .
v_call: TRBV20-1
clone_size: many
j_call: TRBJ1-1
cdr3_nt: TGCAGTGCTAGTACCAGAGCGAACACTGAAGCTTTCTTT
cdr3_aa: CSASTRANTEAFF

d_call: TRBD1
v_call: TRBV20-1
clone_size: many
j_call: TRBJ1-2
cdr3_nt: TGCAGTGCTAAACCGGGACAGGGGAACTATGGCTACACCTTC
cdr3_aa: CSAKPGQGNYGYTF

d_call: TRBD1
v_call: TRBV6-1
clone_size: many
j_call: TRBJ2-7
cdr3_nt: TGTGCCAGCCGAGACAGGGGGCAATACGAGCAGTACTTC
cdr3_aa: CASRDRGQYEQYF

d_call: .
v_call: TRBV3-1
clone_size: .
j_call: TRBJ2-2
cdr3_nt: TGTGCCAGCAGCCTACAGGGTACATCGAACTCCGGGGAGCTGTTTTTT
cdr3_aa: CASSLQGTSNSGELFF

d_call: .
v_call: TRBV5-4
clone_size: many
j_call: TRBJ1-2
cdr3_nt: TGTGCCAGCAGCTTGGAGACCAGGGTGTATGGCTACACCTTC
cdr3_aa: CASSLETRVYGYTF

d_call: TRBD1
v_call: TRBV29-1
clone_size: few
j_call: TRBJ1-2
cdr3_nt: TGCAGCGTGTACCCAGACAGGGGCTATGGCTACACCTTC
cdr3_aa: CSVYPDRGYGYTF

d_call: .
v_call: TRBV12-3/TRBV12-4
clone_size: few
j_call: TRBJ2-5
cdr3_nt: TGTGCCGGCAGTTTAGCCGGCCCGGAGACCCAGTACTTC
cdr3_aa: CAGSLAGPETQYF

d_call: .
v_call: TRBV15
clone_size: .
j_call: TRBJ2-5
cdr3_nt: TGTGCCACCAGCAGAACCCGGGGGGCCCAAGAGACCCAGTACTTC
cdr3_aa: CATSRTRGAQETQYF

d_call: .
v_call: TRBV4-1
clone_size: .
j_call: TRBJ2-3
cdr3_nt: TGCGCCAGCAGCCAAGGAGCCAAGACTAGCACAGATACGCAGTATTTT
cdr3_aa: CASSQGAKTSTDTQYF

d_call: .
v_call: TRBV7-9
clone_size: many
j_call: TRBJ2-2
cdr3_nt: TGTGCCAGCAGCCGGGACTACACCGGGGAGCTGTTTTTT
cdr3_aa: CASSRDYTGELFF

d_call: TRBD1
v_call: TRBV6-2/TRBV6-3
clone_size: .
j_call: TRBJ2-7
cdr3_nt: TGTGCCAGCAGTTACCGGACAGGATGGAGCTCCTACGAGCAGTACTTC
cdr3_aa: CASSYRTGWSSYEQYF

d_call: .
v_call: TRBV3-1
clone_size: many
j_call: TRBJ2-7
cdr3_nt: TGTGCCAGCAGCCAATTTAAACAAAGGCTTTCCTACGAGCAGTACTTC
cdr3_aa: CASSQFKQRLSYEQYF

d_call: .
v_call: TRBV4-2
clone_size: many
j_call: TRBJ2-3
cdr3_nt: TGTGCCAGCGCCGGGACTAGCACAGATACGCAGTATTTT
cdr3_aa: CASAGTSTDTQYF

d_call: TRBD1
v_call: TRBV20-1
clone_size: many
j_call: TRBJ1-2
cdr3_nt: TGCAGTGCTAGAGCTCTTTTGGACAGGGGGCCGTCTGGCTACACCTTC
cdr3_aa: CSARALLDRGPSGYTF

d_call: TRBD1
v_call: TRBV18
clone_size: many
j_call: TRBJ2-1
cdr3_nt: TGTGCCAGCTCACCTGTACTGAAACAGGGGGCGAATGAGCAGTTCTTC
cdr3_aa: CASSPVLKQGANEQFF

d_call: TRBD2
v_call: TRBV25-1
clone_size: many
j_call: TRBJ2-7
cdr3_nt: TGTGCCAGCAGTGAAACCGGGACTAGCGACGAGCAGTACTTC
cdr3_aa: CASSETGTSDEQYF

d_call: TRBD1
v_call: TRBV20-1
clone_size: many
j_call: TRBJ1-6
cdr3_nt: TGCAGTGCTACCAAGGGACAGGGGCCCGGGCGCCCCCTCCACTTT
cdr3_aa: CSATKGQGPGRPLHF